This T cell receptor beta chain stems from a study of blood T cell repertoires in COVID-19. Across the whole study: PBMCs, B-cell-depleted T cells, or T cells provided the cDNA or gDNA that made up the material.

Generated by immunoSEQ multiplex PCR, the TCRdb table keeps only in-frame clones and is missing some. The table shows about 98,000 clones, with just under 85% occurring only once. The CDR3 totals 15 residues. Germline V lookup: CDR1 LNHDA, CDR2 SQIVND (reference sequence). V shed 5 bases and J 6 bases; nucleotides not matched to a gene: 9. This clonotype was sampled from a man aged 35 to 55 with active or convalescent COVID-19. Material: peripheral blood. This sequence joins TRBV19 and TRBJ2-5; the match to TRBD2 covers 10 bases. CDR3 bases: TGTGCCAGTAGTGTGGGGCTAGCGGGGGTTCAGACCCAGTACTTC. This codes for CASSVGLAGVQTQYF.